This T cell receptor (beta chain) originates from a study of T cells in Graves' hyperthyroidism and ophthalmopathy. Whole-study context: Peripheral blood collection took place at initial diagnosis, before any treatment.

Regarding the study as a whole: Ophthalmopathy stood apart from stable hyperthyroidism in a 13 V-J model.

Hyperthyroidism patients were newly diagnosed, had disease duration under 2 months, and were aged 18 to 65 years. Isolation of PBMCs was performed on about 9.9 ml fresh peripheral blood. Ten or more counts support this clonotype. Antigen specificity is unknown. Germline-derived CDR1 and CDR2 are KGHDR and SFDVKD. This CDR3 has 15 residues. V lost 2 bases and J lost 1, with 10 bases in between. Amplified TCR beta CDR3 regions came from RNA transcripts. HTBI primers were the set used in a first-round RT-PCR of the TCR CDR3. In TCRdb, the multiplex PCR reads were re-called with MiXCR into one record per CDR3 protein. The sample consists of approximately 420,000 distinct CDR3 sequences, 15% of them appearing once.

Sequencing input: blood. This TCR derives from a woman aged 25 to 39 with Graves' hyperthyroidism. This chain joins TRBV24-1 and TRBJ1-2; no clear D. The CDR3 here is CATSDSSPGNYGYTF. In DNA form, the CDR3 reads TGTGCCACCAGTGATTCTTCGCCGGGTAACTATGGCTACACCTTC.